The rows below give T cell receptor beta chains drawn from one sample of a study of early T cells in non-severe SARS-CoV-2 infection. TCRdb itself ran the 5' RACE reads through MiXCR, one entry per CDR3 protein. Here the sample spans over 50,000 distinct CDR3 sequences, around 13% being singletons. Sequences were obtained from whole blood. The source is an adult who was a healthcare worker with PCR-confirmed SARS-CoV-2 infection or an uninfected control (not recorded which). CDR3s include the opening cysteine and the closing phenylalanine or tryptophan. D genes are given only for firm matches. Size tells how often a clone was seen (once, few, many) or the class of an expanded clone, and some rows leave it out.

j_gene: TRBJ2-2; abundance: many; v_gene: TRBV12-3/TRBV12-4; d_gene: TRBD2; CDR3nt: TGTGCCAGCACCATTTTTAGCGGGAGTGCGGGGGAGCTGTTTTTT; CDR3aa: CASTIFSGSAGELFF
j_gene: TRBJ2-5; abundance: many; v_gene: TRBV12-3/TRBV12-4; d_gene: TRBD1; CDR3nt: TGTGCCAGCAGGACAGGGGCGCAAGAGACCCAGTACTTC; CDR3aa: CASRTGAQETQYF
j_gene: TRBJ2-3; abundance: few; v_gene: TRBV7-3; d_gene: .; CDR3nt: TGTGCCAGCAGCACTACGGGGGGCCCCACAGATACGCAGTATTTT; CDR3aa: CASSTTGGPTDTQYF
j_gene: TRBJ1-5; abundance: many; v_gene: TRBV28; d_gene: .; CDR3nt: TGTGCCAGCATCTACGTGGGGGGATTTAGCAATCAGCCCCAGCATTTT; CDR3aa: CASIYVGGFSNQPQHF
j_gene: TRBJ2-3; abundance: many; v_gene: TRBV5-1; d_gene: .; CDR3nt: TGCGCCAGCAGCGCCCTTGAGACGGGGGCCGGGGATACGCAGTATTTT; CDR3aa: CASSALETGAGDTQYF
j_gene: TRBJ2-1; abundance: many; v_gene: TRBV2; d_gene: TRBD1; CDR3nt: TGTGCCAGCAGTGAACGAAGGACAGGGTCTATGAATGAGCAGTTCTTC; CDR3aa: CASSERRTGSMNEQFF
j_gene: TRBJ1-2; abundance: few; v_gene: TRBV6-1; d_gene: .; CDR3nt: TGTGCCAGCAGTGAACCGCCAGGAGGCTATGGCTACACCTTC; CDR3aa: CASSEPPGGYGYTF
j_gene: TRBJ2-7; abundance: .; v_gene: TRBV10-3; d_gene: TRBD1; CDR3nt: TGTGCCATCAATGCAGACAGGGAAAGCTCCTACGAGCAGTACTTC; CDR3aa: CAINADRESSYEQYF
j_gene: TRBJ2-1; abundance: many; v_gene: TRBV7-9; d_gene: .; CDR3nt: TGTGCCAGCAGCTTAGCCGAGCAGTTCTTC; CDR3aa: CASSLAEQFF
j_gene: TRBJ2-3; abundance: many; v_gene: TRBV20-1; d_gene: .; CDR3nt: TGCAGTGCTAGGGTCCTGGCGGGAACGGATACGCAGTATTTT; CDR3aa: CSARVLAGTDTQYF
j_gene: TRBJ1-2; abundance: .; v_gene: TRBV7-9; d_gene: .; CDR3nt: TGTGCCAGCGGTCCGGAGACAGCACCATCCTATGGCTACACCTTC; CDR3aa: CASGPETAPSYGYTF
j_gene: TRBJ1-1; abundance: many; v_gene: TRBV20-1; d_gene: TRBD1; CDR3nt: TGCAGTGCCGCACCAAGGACAGGGGGGGACACTGAAGCTTTCTTT; CDR3aa: CSAAPRTGGDTEAFF
j_gene: TRBJ2-7; abundance: few; v_gene: TRBV6-1; d_gene: TRBD1; CDR3nt: TGTGCCAGCAGTGATCGACAGGGAACCACCGAGCAGTACTTC; CDR3aa: CASSDRQGTTEQYF
j_gene: TRBJ1-1; abundance: few; v_gene: TRBV28; d_gene: .; CDR3nt: TGTGCCAGCAGTGATCAGGGAAACCAAGCTTTCTTT; CDR3aa: CASSDQGNQAFF
j_gene: TRBJ2-5; abundance: .; v_gene: TRBV11-2; d_gene: .; CDR3nt: TGTGCCAGCAGCCCATTCCCGTCGATAGAGACCCAGTACTTC; CDR3aa: CASSPFPSIETQYF
j_gene: TRBJ1-3; abundance: once; v_gene: TRBV5-8; d_gene: .; CDR3nt: TGTGCCAGCAGCCAGCGGGTATCAAAATTGGGAAACACCATATATTTT; CDR3aa: CASSQRVSKLGNTIYF
j_gene: TRBJ2-1; abundance: few; v_gene: TRBV4-1; d_gene: TRBD2; CDR3nt: TGCGCCAGCAGCCGGACTAGCGGGTACAATGAGCAGTTCTTC; CDR3aa: CASSRTSGYNEQFF
j_gene: TRBJ2-5; abundance: many; v_gene: TRBV10-3; d_gene: .; CDR3nt: TGTGCCATCAGTGAGTCGCCAGGGCTCCAGCAACAAGAGACCCAGTACTTC; CDR3aa: CAISESPGLQQQETQYF
j_gene: TRBJ2-7; abundance: many; v_gene: TRBV30; d_gene: .; CDR3nt: TGTGCCTGGAGTGTACAGCCCGGGGGCGAGCAGTACTTC; CDR3aa: CAWSVQPGGEQYF
j_gene: TRBJ1-4; abundance: many; v_gene: TRBV7-9; d_gene: .; CDR3nt: TGTGCCAGCAGCATCGAGGGAGATGAAAAACTGTTTTTT; CDR3aa: CASSIEGDEKLFF
j_gene: TRBJ2-3; abundance: few; v_gene: TRBV5-1; d_gene: TRBD2; CDR3nt: TGCGCCAGCAGCACCCTTGGTCGGGGGGTGGCAGATACGCAGTATTTT; CDR3aa: CASSTLGRGVADTQYF
j_gene: TRBJ2-3; abundance: many; v_gene: TRBV7-6; d_gene: .; CDR3nt: TGTGCCAGCAGCTTAGAAAGTAGTAATACGCAGTATTTT; CDR3aa: CASSLESSNTQYF
j_gene: TRBJ2-1; abundance: many; v_gene: TRBV24-1; d_gene: .; CDR3nt: TGTGCCACCAGTTATAGCTCCTACAATGAGCAGTTCTTC; CDR3aa: CATSYSSYNEQFF
j_gene: TRBJ2-7; abundance: many; v_gene: TRBV12-3/TRBV12-4; d_gene: TRBD1; CDR3nt: TGTGCCAGCAGTTTGGGGACAGGGGGCGCGTACGAGCAGTACTTC; CDR3aa: CASSLGTGGAYEQYF
j_gene: TRBJ1-1; abundance: many; v_gene: TRBV6-1; d_gene: .; CDR3nt: TGTGCCAGCAGTGACCCCTTACAGGGGAACACTGAAGCTTTCTTT; CDR3aa: CASSDPLQGNTEAFF
j_gene: TRBJ2-3; abundance: few; v_gene: TRBV11-2; d_gene: TRBD2; CDR3nt: TGTGCCAGCAGCTTTCGGCTCTCGAAACGGGAGGCTTCAGATACGCAGTATTTT; CDR3aa: CASSFRLSKREASDTQYF
j_gene: TRBJ1-6; abundance: .; v_gene: TRBV29-1; d_gene: .; CDR3nt: TGCAGCGTCCGCGAGGGGGGGAATTCACCCCTCCACTTT; CDR3aa: CSVREGGNSPLHF
j_gene: TRBJ2-1; abundance: many; v_gene: TRBV12-3/TRBV12-4; d_gene: TRBD2; CDR3nt: TGTGCCAGCAGTCCGCCGACTAGCGGGAGGGGCGATGAGCAGTTCTTC; CDR3aa: CASSPPTSGRGDEQFF
j_gene: TRBJ1-1; abundance: many; v_gene: TRBV7-8; d_gene: .; CDR3nt: TGTGCCAGCAGCCGACAGTCTTTGGGGACTGAAGCTTTCTTT; CDR3aa: CASSRQSLGTEAFF
j_gene: TRBJ2-7; abundance: few; v_gene: TRBV11-1; d_gene: TRBD1; CDR3nt: TGTGCCAGCAGGCCGGACAGGGAGGAGCAGTACTTC; CDR3aa: CASRPDREEQYF
j_gene: TRBJ1-4; abundance: .; v_gene: TRBV19; d_gene: TRBD1; CDR3nt: TGTGCCAGTAGTAAGCCCAGGGGGTTAACTAATGAAAAACTGTTTTTT; CDR3aa: CASSKPRGLTNEKLFF
j_gene: TRBJ1-2; abundance: .; v_gene: TRBV7-8; d_gene: TRBD1; CDR3nt: TGTGCCAGCAGCTTAGCGGCAGGGGGACACTACACCTTC; CDR3aa: CASSLAAGGHYTF
j_gene: TRBJ1-5; abundance: many; v_gene: TRBV6-6; d_gene: .; CDR3nt: TGTGCCAGCAGGGAACAGTATAGCAATCAGCCCCAGCATTTT; CDR3aa: CASREQYSNQPQHF
j_gene: TRBJ2-3; abundance: .; v_gene: TRBV7-9; d_gene: TRBD2; CDR3nt: TGTGCCAGCGGACGACTAGCGGGGGGTTCAGATACGAAGTATTTT; CDR3aa: CASGRLAGGSDTKYF
j_gene: TRBJ1-1; abundance: many; v_gene: TRBV29-1; d_gene: .; CDR3nt: TGCAGCGTTGAAGATCTACCGCTCTCGGGGGTCATGAACACTGAAGCTTTCTTT; CDR3aa: CSVEDLPLSGVMNTEAFF
j_gene: TRBJ2-1; abundance: many; v_gene: TRBV5-1; d_gene: TRBD2; CDR3nt: TGCGCCAGCAGCTTGGATGGGACTAGCGCCCCTAGAAGAAGCAATGAGCAGTTCTTC; CDR3aa: CASSLDGTSAPRRSNEQFF
j_gene: TRBJ1-1; abundance: many; v_gene: TRBV5-1; d_gene: .; CDR3nt: TGCGCCAGCAGCTTACGGGAGAGCACTGAAGCTTTCTTT; CDR3aa: CASSLRESTEAFF
j_gene: TRBJ1-1; abundance: few; v_gene: TRBV12-3/TRBV12-4; d_gene: .; CDR3nt: TGTGCCAGCAGCCCGACCACTGAAGCTTTCTTT; CDR3aa: CASSPTTEAFF
j_gene: TRBJ1-4; abundance: many; v_gene: TRBV15; d_gene: .; CDR3nt: TGTGCCACCGGGCCTGGGGGTAATGAAAAACTGTTTTTT; CDR3aa: CATGPGGNEKLFF
j_gene: TRBJ2-7; abundance: .; v_gene: TRBV11-2; d_gene: .; CDR3nt: TGTGCCAGCAGCCGATCCTACGAGCAGTACTTC; CDR3aa: CASSRSYEQYF
j_gene: TRBJ2-7; abundance: .; v_gene: TRBV5-1; d_gene: .; CDR3nt: TGCGCCAGCAGCTGGGTAGGATCATCCTACGAGCAGTACTTC; CDR3aa: CASSWVGSSYEQYF
j_gene: TRBJ1-1; abundance: many; v_gene: TRBV11-1; d_gene: .; CDR3nt: TGTGCCAGCAGCTTAGCCCGAGGTCCTGCCGTCACTGAAGCTTTCTTT; CDR3aa: CASSLARGPAVTEAFF
j_gene: TRBJ2-1; abundance: many; v_gene: TRBV29-1; d_gene: .; CDR3nt: TGCAGCGTTTTGGGTCAGGGGTCCTACAATGAGCAGTTCTTC; CDR3aa: CSVLGQGSYNEQFF
j_gene: TRBJ1-1; abundance: few; v_gene: TRBV11-3; d_gene: .; CDR3nt: TGTGCCAGCAGCTTCGACAAGGACACTGAAGCTTTCTTT; CDR3aa: CASSFDKDTEAFF
j_gene: TRBJ2-7; abundance: many; v_gene: TRBV20-1; d_gene: TRBD2; CDR3nt: TGCAGTGCTAGAGAAGGGCTAGCGGGCGAGCAGTACTTC; CDR3aa: CSAREGLAGEQYF
j_gene: TRBJ2-6; abundance: .; v_gene: TRBV10-3; d_gene: TRBD2; CDR3nt: TGTGCCATCAAACTAGCGGTACGATCCTCTGGGGCCAACGTCCTGACTTTC; CDR3aa: CAIKLAVRSSGANVLTF
j_gene: TRBJ2-1; abundance: many; v_gene: TRBV24-1; d_gene: .; CDR3nt: TGTGCCACCAGCAGTCTATGGGAGCAGTTCTTC; CDR3aa: CATSSLWEQFF
j_gene: TRBJ1-6; abundance: many; v_gene: TRBV5-1; d_gene: .; CDR3nt: TGCGCCAGCAGCCCACCGGCCCGGGATTCACCCCTCCACTTT; CDR3aa: CASSPPARDSPLHF
j_gene: TRBJ2-5; abundance: many; v_gene: TRBV25-1; d_gene: .; CDR3nt: TGTGCCAGCAGTGATGGTGGGGTGTCGGAGACCCAGTACTTC; CDR3aa: CASSDGGVSETQYF
j_gene: TRBJ2-1; abundance: many; v_gene: TRBV3-1; d_gene: .; CDR3nt: TGTGCCAGCAGCCAAAGTTTCACTGGCGGGGGCGGAAATGAGCAGTTCTTC; CDR3aa: CASSQSFTGGGGNEQFF
j_gene: TRBJ1-2; abundance: many; v_gene: TRBV7-8; d_gene: .; CDR3nt: TGTGCCAGCAGCTCCCCCCGGGCAGGGCTATATGGCTACACCTTC; CDR3aa: CASSSPRAGLYGYTF